Here is one T cell receptor beta chain with its context. There is no known antigen for this receptor. No base qualities exist here, and no much larger clone lies one base off it. These data belong to a study of blood T cells in healthy people across ages (dated by TCRdb to the mid-2010s). As for the study more broadly: In model experiments, roughly one uniquely barcoded TCR beta cDNA molecule per two T cells was captured by template switching. To track age-related changes in TCR beta repertoire diversity, the study relied on deep sequencing normalized with unique cDNA molecular identifiers. Four age groups were formed from the donors: young (average approximately 17 years), middle-aged (less than 40), aged (62) and long-lived (around 82). Donors of different ages were randomly distributed across sequencing lanes to avoid experimental bias. For two donors (one aged 18 to 30 and one aged 80 or older), the study analyzed two additional independent replicas of 1 million unique cDNA reads from the same blood draw. On the study overall, not on this receptor specifically: Because donor CMV infection status was unknown, age-related changes in expanded clonotypes were potentially confounded. The long-lived group showed more naive CD4+ T cells, fewer expanded clones and increased TCR diversity than the aged group, suggesting age selection. As age increased, observed TCR beta diversity per million T cells dropped in a roughly linear way, and a significant reduction was already evident by age about 40. Estimates of total diversity based on one million sequenced T cells were regarded as lower bounds and as underestimates. Observed TCR beta diversity correlated strongly with the percentage of naive T cells measured by flow cytometry. Bulk unsorted PBMC profiling prevented conclusive comparison of naive and antigen-experienced compartments.

The CDR3 numbers 16 residues from cysteine through phenylalanine. The CDR3 DNA has 48 bases and is translated from base 1. After removal of 4 bases from V and 5 bases from J, the junction retains 10 bases not matched to a gene. CDR1 and CDR2, looked up from the germline V gene, are LGHNA and YNFKEQ. Library method: 5' RACE. Sequenced using an Illumina HiSeq 2500. The second PCR ran for roughly 6 to 11 cycles and used a J-beta primer mix along with a sample-barcoded 5' primer. Each TCR beta cDNA molecule received a unique molecular identifier from a template-switch 5' adaptor carrying 12 random nucleotides. Each sample yielded at least 3 million CDR3-containing paired-end reads. First-strand cDNA synthesis was performed from all RNA using the Mint cDNA synthesis kit, with priming by a TRBC-specific oligonucleotide. Following uracil-DNA glycosylase treatment, all cDNA underwent a first 18-cycle PCR with the universal primers M1SS and BC2_uni_R. As for the authors' bioinformatics: For normalization, 1 million high-quality reads, each with a distinct molecular identifier, were randomly selected from each sample. Instead of being binned into consensus sequences, reads with shared molecular identifiers were discarded. MiTCR, with a Q25 quality threshold and the strictest error-elimination algorithm, was used for CDR3 identification, clonotype clustering and error correction. A nonparametric unseen species model using Euler transformation provided a lower-bound estimate of total TCR beta diversity. TCRdb itself trimmed the public reads at Q25 with fastp, ran MiXCR and retained productive beta chains. Identical CDR3 proteins give one entry, which carries the most common genes and DNA. The V and J calls and clone size come from TCRdb's table, not from the authors' own analysis. This sample holds roughly 930,000 distinct CDR3 sequences; about 44% were observed only once. Of the sample, around 15% falls within the top ten clones.

The 39 donors, aged about 6 to 95 years, were systemically healthy Caucasian individuals from Russia. Each donor gave about 11 milliliters of peripheral blood, drawn into EDTA-treated Vacutainer tubes. Ficoll-Paque density-gradient centrifugation was used to isolate PBMCs, with at least 6.5 million per sample. Trizol reagent was used to extract total RNA from the PBMCs, yielding at least 6 micrograms per sample. For every donor, an aliquot of PBMCs went through flow cytometry to measure the percentages of naive CD45RAhigh/CD27high T cells. Material for sequencing was blood. This receptor chain uses TRBV4-2 and TRBJ2-1; 8 nucleotides in the junction match TRBD2. This sequence was found in a man aged 30 to 45 in good health. The sequenced DNA: TGTGCCAGCAGCCGCTCGGCGCGGGGGGTAGACAATGAGCAGTTCTTC. Protein translation: CASSRSARGVDNEQFF.